Listed here are 4 T cell receptor beta chains from one sample, sequenced in a study of blood T cell repertoires in COVID-19. Sequencing was performed with immunoSEQ multiplex PCR; in TCRdb, only in-frame clones are kept and a portion is missing. This sample has approximately 290,000 clones, with around 82% found just once. Sequenced sample: peripheral blood. Source of these receptors: a person between 65 and 80 years old with COVID-19, enrolled during active disease.

V usage is TRBV29-1 and J usage is TRBJ2-3; 9 bases fit TRBD1. The junction had 10 bases not matched to a gene; V was cut back by 4 bases and J by 2 bases. CDR3 length: 16 residues. Germline CDR1 reads SQVTM; CDR2 reads ANQGSEA. CDR3 sequence reads: CSVGPSTGGFTDTQYF. The DNA for the CDR3 is TGCAGCGTTGGGCCTTCCACAGGGGGCTTCACAGATACGCAGTATTTT.

The chain carries TRBV10-3 and TRBJ2-2, with unresolved D. This CDR3 region has 11 residues. Germline V CDR1 and CDR2: ENHRY, SYGVKD. Trimming shortened V by 4 bases and J by 6 bases, and 3 bases separated the two germline ends. CDR3 amino acids: CAISGAGELFF. The CDR3 bases are TGTGCCATCAGTGGAGCCGGGGAGCTGTTTTTT.

This clone is a singleton in its sample. V is TRBV2 and J is TRBJ2-2; 7 bases map to TRBD2. After removal of 11 bases from V and 0 bases from J, the junction contained 9 bases not matched to a gene. CDR3 size: 15 residues. Germline CDR1 SNHLY, CDR2 FYNNEI. CDR3 coding DNA: TGTGCCGGCCAGCGGGATCAGACGAACACCGGGGAGCTGTTTTTT. Protein sequence: CAGQRDQTNTGELFF.

J is TRBJ2-3 and V is TRBV28, with D possibly TRBD2 on 6 matching bases. The germline V and J ends were trimmed by 2 bases and 3 bases, with 15 bases remaining between them. The length of the CDR3 is 16 residues. Per germline, CDR1 MDHEN and CDR2 SYDVKM. Here the CDR3 DNA reads TGTGCCAGCAGTTTAAAGACTAGTCAGGAGACAGATACGCAGTATTTT. It specifies CASSLKTSQETDTQYF.